A selection of T cell receptor beta chains follows, all from one sample in a study of shared clonotypes between healthy human individuals. The assay was immunoSEQ multiplex PCR, and TCRdb's table has in-frame clones only and misses some. The sample carries about 1.1 million clones, 70% to 80% recorded once. Sequenced input: memory CD4+ T cells from PBMCs. These receptors all come from a man aged 18 to 29 in good health. Some clones in this sample may be carry-over from other donors' samples. CDR3s include the opening cysteine and the closing phenylalanine or tryptophan. The D gene is left open where the match is weak. Clone size, where shown, is once, few, many, or a class for clones that have expanded.

v_gene	d_gene	j_gene	abundance	CDR3nt	CDR3aa
TRBV29-1	NA	TRBJ2-5	NA	TGCAGCGTTGAAGGGTCGTTCCGGGAGACCCAGTACTTC	CSVEGSFRETQYF
TRBV18	NA	TRBJ1-3	NA	TGTGCCAGCTCACCACAAGACTCTGGAAACACCATATATTTT	CASSPQDSGNTIYF
TRBV29-1	NA	TRBJ1-1	few	TGCAGCGTTCGACAGGCGAACACTGAAGCTTTCTTT	CSVRQANTEAFF
TRBV5-1	TRBD1	TRBJ1-2	NA	TGCGCCAGCAGCATACCCGGGACAGGGGGCAAGGAATCCGCCCGATCTAACTATGGCTACACCTTC	CASSIPGTGGKESARSNYGYTF
TRBV11-2	NA	TRBJ2-1	once	TGTGCCAGCAGCTTAGGACTAGGAAACAATGAGCAGTTCTTC	CASSLGLGNNEQFF
TRBV7-9	TRBD1	TRBJ1-2	NA	TGTGCCAGCAGCTGGGGACAGACCTATGGCTACACCTTC	CASSWGQTYGYTF
TRBV7-2	NA	TRBJ2-3	NA	TGTGCCAGCAGCTTAGCGCTTGGAGATACGCAGTATTTT	CASSLALGDTQYF
TRBV27	TRBD2	TRBJ2-6	NA	TGTGCCAGCACCTATTATGGGGGGGGTAGGGCCAACGTCCTGACTTTC	CASTYYGGGRANVLTF
TRBV7-8	NA	TRBJ1-2	NA	TGTGCCAGCAGCCCCGGCGCGCAGGAATCTAACTATGGCTACACCTTC	CASSPGAQESNYGYTF
TRBV4-3	NA	TRBJ2-1	NA	TGCGCCAGCAGCCAAGATAAGGGGCCTTACAATGAGCAGTTCTTC	CASSQDKGPYNEQFF
TRBV6-1	NA	TRBJ1-5	NA	TGTGCCAGCATCCTTAGGCAGGGCGAAGGTCAGCCCCAGCATTTT	CASILRQGEGQPQHF
TRBV6-6	NA	TRBJ1-4	once	TGTGCCAGCAGCAGTGGGGAGGCATTTAGTGAAAAACTGTTTTTT	CASSSGEAFSEKLFF
TRBV18	TRBD1	TRBJ2-1	NA	TGTGCCAGCTCACACAGGGGTAGTGAGCAGTTCTTC	CASSHRGSEQFF
TRBV10-1	NA	TRBJ2-2	NA	TGCGCCAGCAGCGCAGGGTCACCGGGGGGGGAGCTGTTTTTT	CASSAGSPGGELFF
TRBV7-2	NA	TRBJ2-7	NA	TGTGCCAGCAGCCCAGGGACCGGGGTAGAGCAGTACTTC	CASSPGTGVEQYF
TRBV18	NA	TRBJ2-5	NA	TGTGCCAGCTCACCAAATCAGGGCGGGGACGAGACCCAGTACTTC	CASSPNQGGDETQYF
TRBV5-1	NA	TRBJ2-5	once	TGCGCCAGCAGCCCGGGGGGCAGGGTAGCAGAGACCCAGTACTTC	CASSPGGRVAETQYF
TRBV29-1	NA	TRBJ1-1	once	TGCAGCGTGGGGACACGTAAAAGTAAAATGAACACTGAAGCTTTCTTT	CSVGTRKSKMNTEAFF
TRBV25-1	NA	TRBJ1-5	NA	TGTGCCAGCAGACCCGGTGGCAGGGACTATCAGCCCCAGCATTTT	CASRPGGRDYQPQHF
TRBV30	TRBD1	TRBJ1-3	NA	TGTGCCTGGGGTCTGGGACAGGGGTCAAACACCATATATTTT	CAWGLGQGSNTIYF
TRBV28	NA	TRBJ2-1	NA	TGTGCCATCAACACTTTGAAGCGGGCCTACAATGAGCAGTTCTTC	CAINTLKRAYNEQFF
TRBV27	NA	TRBJ1-4	NA	TGTGCCAGCAGTCCCACAAGTCGGGGGAAACTGTTTTTT	CASSPTSRGKLFF
TRBV5-1	TRBD1	TRBJ1-4	NA	TGCGCCAGCAGCTCTGGACAGGGCGGTGAAAAACTGTTTTTT	CASSSGQGGEKLFF
TRBV6-4	NA	TRBJ1-2	NA	TGTGCCAGCAGTGACAGGCCAGGGGATGGAAGTAGCGATGGCTACACCTTC	CASSDRPGDGSSDGYTF
TRBV6-5	NA	TRBJ2-1	NA	TGTGCCACGAGTTACGGGGCGGGTAACAATGAGCAGTTCTTC	CATSYGAGNNEQFF
TRBV28	NA	TRBJ2-3	NA	TGTGCCAGCGGACGCGGCTTGCGCACAGATACGCAGTATTTT	CASGRGLRTDTQYF
TRBV18	NA	TRBJ2-2	many	TGTGCCAGCTCACCGAACCTCAGGGGGAACACCGGGGAGCTGTTTTTT	CASSPNLRGNTGELFF
TRBV27	NA	TRBJ2-1	NA	TGTGCCAGCAAGAATAGTTTTTTCTACAATGAGCAGTTCTTC	CASKNSFFYNEQFF
TRBV4-2	NA	TRBJ1-2	NA	TGTGCCAGCAGCCAAGTTCCGGACTACTGTGGCTACACCTTC	CASSQVPDYCGYTF
TRBV28	TRBD1	TRBJ1-1	NA	TGTGCCAGCAGGACCTTGAGGAAACAGGGGTTCGGAGCTTTCTTT	CASRTLRKQGFGAFF
TRBV19	NA	TRBJ2-7	NA	TGTGCCAGTAGTAGAGGGTTGGGGCAGGCGACCTACGAGCAGTACTTC	CASSRGLGQATYEQYF
TRBV6-6	NA	TRBJ2-2	NA	TGTGCCAGCAGCGGATGGGCGAACGGGGAGCTGTTTTTT	CASSGWANGELFF
TRBV11-2	TRBD2	TRBJ2-5	NA	TGTGCCAGCAGCACAATTGGGGCTAGCGGGAGGGCGGAGGCCCAGTACTTC	CASSTIGASGRAEAQYF
TRBV19	TRBD1	TRBJ1-3	NA	TGTGCCAGTACGGTCAGGGGGAGCTCTGGAAACACCATATATTTT	CASTVRGSSGNTIYF
TRBV29-1	NA	TRBJ1-1	once	TGCAGCGTTGTTCGGGCGGAAAACACTGAAGCTTTCTTT	CSVVRAENTEAFF
TRBV19	TRBD2	TRBJ2-7	NA	TGTGCCAGTAGCCAACTAGCGGGACCGTCCTACGAGCAGTACTTC	CASSQLAGPSYEQYF
TRBV12-1	NA	TRBJ2-1	once	TGTGCCAGCAGCTTTGCTGGGCTGGTACATGAGCAGTTCTTC	CASSFAGLVHEQFF
TRBV2	TRBD2	TRBJ2-2	NA	TGTGCCAGCAGGCAGCGCGGGAGCGGGAACACCGGGGAGCTGTTTTTT	CASRQRGSGNTGELFF
TRBV2	NA	TRBJ1-3	NA	TGTGCCAGCAGTGAATTCTCCGTAGAAGGCTCTGGAAACACCATATATTTT	CASSEFSVEGSGNTIYF
TRBV2	NA	TRBJ2-1	NA	TGTGCCAGCAGTGAAGTAGCGGTGTCTTGGGGTGAGCAGTTCTTC	CASSEVAVSWGEQFF
TRBV6-1	NA	TRBJ2-5	NA	TGTGCCAGCAGCCGATCCAACAGGGCGCAAGAGACCCAGTACTTC	CASSRSNRAQETQYF
TRBV28	NA	TRBJ1-5	NA	TGTGCCAGCAGGTCGACCCTGATGCCCCAGCATTTT	CASRSTLMPQHF
TRBV7-2	TRBD1	TRBJ2-3	NA	TGTGCCAGCAGCCCTGGGACAGGGTCAGATACGCAGTATTTT	CASSPGTGSDTQYF
TRBV28	TRBD2	TRBJ2-7	NA	TGTGCCAGCAGTAATAGCGGGAGGGAACCCTACGAGCAGTACTTC	CASSNSGREPYEQYF
TRBV5-1	TRBD1	TRBJ2-5	NA	TGCGCCAGCAGCCCCGGGACAGACATCCAAGAGACCCAGTACTTC	CASSPGTDIQETQYF
TRBV14	TRBD2	TRBJ2-7	few	TGTGCCAGCAGCCTAGCGGGAAGTTACGAGCAGTACTTC	CASSLAGSYEQYF
TRBV10-1	TRBD1	TRBJ2-7	NA	TGCGCCAGCATCCAGAGAGGGGGACAGGTTAACTCCTACGAGCAGTACTTC	CASIQRGGQVNSYEQYF
TRBV6-1	NA	TRBJ1-1	NA	TGTGCCAGCATCGCCGGGGGCGGGAGAAACACTGAAGCTTTCTTT	CASIAGGGRNTEAFF
TRBV15	NA	TRBJ1-3	NA	TGTGCCACCAGCAGAATGGACGTGGGAAACACCATATATTTT	CATSRMDVGNTIYF
TRBV18	TRBD1	TRBJ2-5	NA	TGTGCCAGCTCACCACCTTCAGGGGGCTTCGGAGAGACCCAGTACTTC	CASSPPSGGFGETQYF
TRBV9	NA	TRBJ1-1	NA	TGTGCCAGCAGCCAGATCCTTTACGAGGGTGCTGAAGCTTTCTTT	CASSQILYEGAEAFF
TRBV6-5	TRBD1	TRBJ1-4	NA	TGTGCCAGCAGCCAACAGGGGGGAAATGAAAAACTGTTTTTT	CASSQQGGNEKLFF
TRBV6-1	TRBD2	TRBJ2-7	NA	TGTGCCAGTAGGCGGCGACTAGCATCGTCCTACGAGCAGTACTTC	CASRRRLASSYEQYF
TRBV7-8	NA	TRBJ1-1	NA	TGTGCCAGCAGCTTCACCCAGGCAGGAGCTTTCTTT	CASSFTQAGAFF
TRBV7-2	TRBD2	TRBJ2-1	NA	TGTGCCAGCAGCGGACGCGGGGGGCTGCTCACCCATGAGCAGTTCTTC	CASSGRGGLLTHEQFF
TRBV9	NA	TRBJ2-1	NA	TGTGCCAGCAGCCCCCGGATCGACACCTACAATGAGCAGTTCTTC	CASSPRIDTYNEQFF
TRBV2	TRBD1	TRBJ2-6	NA	TGTGCCAGCAGCCCCGGGACAGTACCCTCTGGGGCCAACGTCCTGACTTTC	CASSPGTVPSGANVLTF